The rows below give T cell receptor beta chains drawn from one sample of a study of T cell changes during pregnancy in multiple sclerosis. The repertoire was sequenced with immunoSEQ multiplex PCR; TCRdb's copy has only in-frame clones and lacks some. The sample lists some 40,000 clones; 91% were seen once. This sample comprised CD4+ T cells from peripheral blood mononuclear cells, obtained in the third trimester of pregnancy. The origin of the receptors is a female donor in good health, enrolled as a control in a pregnancy study. Both conserved end residues are part of each CDR3.

V | CDR3
TRBV9 | CASSVQGNYGYTF
TRBV6-1 | CASSEGLRDGGLTGELFF
TRBV11-3 | CASSQGGMVNNEQFF
TRBV5-8 | CASSLQGGSYNEQFF
TRBV9 | CASSLRGLAGGPLETQYF
TRBV10-3 | CAISERPSSYNEQFF
TRBV4-3 | CASSQESGRPYEQYF
TRBV5-1 | CASSQKGNTVTGELFF
TRBV27 | CASSTIAGPHNNEQFF
TRBV7-8 | CASSLGLIRVSGNTYEQYF
TRBV7-9 | CASSLWGGEAETQYF
TRBV5-4 | CASSSMGGGAGNIQYF
TRBV30 | CAWSASDTSYEQYF
TRBV27 | CASRQGTGAGNTIYF
TRBV6-5 | CASNPITSTDTQYF
TRBV7-2 | CASSFGGAGSSRTQYF
TRBV27 | CATTQRGSGGISYNEQFF
TRBV28 | CASSFPRPGGETQYF
TRBV5-4 | CASSSRQKAKNIQYF
TRBV5-1 | CASSFRGAIDTQYF
TRBV6-6 | CASSSRTGGLLQYF
TRBV4-2 | CASSQDALEAFF
TRBV27 | CASSSQTTDVDEQYF
TRBV19 | CASSIQGATGELFF
TRBV28 | CASSPPLTLNTEAFF
TRBV9 | CASSIQPSGQYF
TRBV29-1 | CSVDGGLAGGYPYNEQFF
TRBV18 | CASSPTGGSGNTIYF
TRBV5-6 | CASSSATQGSYEQYF
TRBV10-3 | CAISDQRANYGYTF
TRBV6-4 | CASRQDGTGVFLPEQYF
TRBV6-1 | CANAPFGGLQETQYF
TRBV7-2 | CASSLDPPMAAKNIQYF
TRBV27 | CASSLTGGYGYTF
TRBV28 | CASHGGGARYGYTF
TRBV18 | CASSPPHSRQGNYGYTF
TRBV7-3 | CASSLKSGGAYTQYF
TRBV6-5 | CASSYSGSLAGQFF
TRBV9 | CASSQRASPTSYEQYF
TRBV28 | CASSSRDRLNTIYF
TRBV28 | CASSFPGGGEQFF